The source of this TCR beta chain is a study of cytomegalovirus exposure and HLA in healthy donors. Study details: Findings of an earlier analysis included some 120 million unique TCR beta sequences from roughly 190 million T cells.

The J segment lost 4 bases and the V segment lost 1 base, leaving 4 bases of the junction unmatched. CDR1 is LNHNV and CDR2 is YYDKDF in the germline V gene (reference sequence). The length of the CDR3 is 15 residues. This PCR relied on a set of 60 Vbeta primers and 13 Jbeta primers. The repertoire was sequenced with immunoSEQ multiplex PCR; TCRdb's copy has only in-frame clones and lacks some. The sample has 150,000 to 200,000 clones, 80% seen once. The J gene is TRBJ2-7, the V gene TRBV15, with 10 bases identical to TRBD1. This sequence was found in a woman between 50 and 59 years old in good health and CMV-seronegative. What was sequenced was PBMCs. CDR3 in amino acids: CATSRAPGQGYEQYF. CDR3 DNA: TGTGCCACCAGCAGAGCGCCGGGACAGGGGTACGAGCAGTACTTC.